One and the same sample provided the 25 T cell receptor beta chains below, sequenced in a study of blood T cell repertoires in COVID-19 (dated by TCRdb to the early 2020s). Library preparation employed the immunoSEQ multiplex PCR assay. Sourced from immuneACCESS, this table was stored by TCRdb with only in-frame sequences that have V and J called. A share of the clones is absent; for the studies checked, an unresolved V gene accounts for under half, and the remainder has no known explanation. The sample includes hundreds of thousands of clones, with roughly 85% observed a single time. The ten largest clonotypes hold about 12% of the sample. Specimen: peripheral blood. All receptors derive from a woman under 30 who had recovered from COVID-19.

This chain's CDR3 is CSASLSGGLGTDTQYF. CDR3 in DNA: TGCAGTGCTAGTCTATCCGGGGGGCTTGGGACAGATACGCAGTATTTT. The chain is built from TRBV20-1 and TRBJ2-3, with a tentative D call TRBD2 (7 bases). The CDR3 is made up of 16 amino acids. V lost 3 bases and J 3 bases, leaving 19 bases between the germline ends. Germline assignment: CDR1 DFQATT and CDR2 SNEGSKA (reference sequence).

The chain carries TRBV9 and TRBJ2-1, with 7 bases aligning to TRBD2. CDR1 is SGDLS, CDR2 YYNGEE, per germline. The CDR3 has 14 residues. Trimming cost V 4 bases and J 3 bases; bases outside gene matches: 4. Here the CDR3 DNA reads TGTGCCAGCAGCCCCAGCGGGAACTACAATGAGCAGTTCTTC. Translated, it gives CASSPSGNYNEQFF.

The V gene is TRBV19, the J gene TRBJ1-1; tentatively, D is TRBD1 (6 bases). Trimming shortened V by 5 bases and J by 2 bases, and 9 bases separated the two germline ends. The CDR3 consists of 13 residues. Germline V gene data show CDR1 as LNHDA and CDR2 as SQIVND (reference sequence). The CDR3 spells CASSGQRNTEAFF. In DNA form, the CDR3 reads TGTGCCAGTAGTGGACAGAGAAACACTGAAGCTTTCTTT.

This clone occurred once. The chain employs TRBV19 and TRBJ1-1; tentatively, D is TRBD1 (5 bases). Trimming took 1 base from V and 3 from J, leaving 9 bases between them. CDR3 size: 14 residues. The germline gives CDR1 LNHDA, CDR2 SQIVND (reference sequence). The CDR3 bases are TGTGCCAGTAGTATAGCAGGGCTCCACACTGAAGCTTTCTTT. Translating it yields CASSIAGLHTEAFF.

This clone has a single count. V and J are TRBV7-7 and TRBJ2-7; D unresolved. Trimming cost V 5 bases and J 6 bases, with 20 bases left between them. The CDR3 extends over 15 amino acids. Germline CDR1 and CDR2: SSHAT and FNYEAQ (reference sequence). The DNA for the CDR3 is TGTGCCAGCAGCCCGTCCGTGATGGTGTGGGCCGAGCAGTACTTC. Translation gives CASSPSVMVWAEQYF.

This clone was seen just once. The chain links TRBV6-6 to TRBJ2-5, with D possibly being TRBD2 (5 bases). Germline CDR1 is MNHNY and CDR2 is SVGAGI (reference sequence). V lost 1 base and J lost 8, with 11 bases in between. The CDR3 loop spans 13 amino acids. This CDR3 is CASSYWEKRTQYF. In DNA form, the CDR3 reads TGTGCCAGCAGTTACTGGGAGAAGAGAACCCAGTACTTC.

J is TRBJ2-5 and V is TRBV28; tentatively, D is TRBD1 (5 bases). The CDR3 has 21 residues. V lost 3 bases and J lost 5, with 34 bases in between. Looked up from germline, CDR1 is MDHEN and CDR2 is SYDVKM. CDR3 protein: CASSFREWTRPANSPSETQYF. The CDR3 nucleotides are TGTGCCAGCAGTTTTAGAGAGTGGACAAGGCCTGCAAATTCTCCAAGTGAGACCCAGTACTTC. The whole variable domain, filled in from reference TRBV28 and TRBJ2-5, reads DVKVTQSSRYLVKRTGEKVFLECVQDMDHENMFWYRQDPGLGLRLIYFSYDVKMKEKGDIPEGYSVSREKKERFSLILESASTNQTSMYLCASSFREWTRPANSPSETQYFGPGTRLLVL.

The chain has TRBV5-1 and TRBJ2-1; 8 bases fit TRBD1. The V and J ends lost 5 bases and 3 bases, in that order; junction bases with no gene match: 7. The germline V gene has CDR1 SGHRS and CDR2 YFSETQ. The CDR3 loop spans 15 amino acids. For the CDR3, the DNA is TGCGCCAGCAGTCCAGGGGGCACTGACTACAATGAGCAGTTCTTC. Its protein product is CASSPGGTDYNEQFF.

This rearrangement joins TRBV19 to TRBJ2-1; TRBD2 agrees at 14 bases. With 8 bases clipped from V and 0 bases from J, the junction kept 9 bases outside the gene matches. Germline CDR1 LNHDA, CDR2 SQIVND (reference sequence). The CDR3 has 18 residues. The CDR3 is CASGGTSGSLSSYNEQFF. CDR3 DNA sequence: TGTGCCAGTGGGGGGACTAGCGGGAGCCTAAGCTCCTACAATGAGCAGTTCTTC.

J is TRBJ2-3 and V is TRBV11-2; the match to TRBD2 covers 7 bases. The J segment lost 0 bases and the V segment lost 5 bases, leaving 8 bases of the junction unmatched. CDR1 is SGHAT, CDR2 FQNNGV, per germline. The CDR3 is 16 residues long. The DNA of the CDR3 is TGTGCCAGCAGCCGCGGGCTAGCGGCTAGCACAGATACGCAGTATTTT. Amino acids: CASSRGLAASTDTQYF.

The rearrangement links TRBV20-1 to TRBJ1-1; D is undetermined. The CDR3 sequence is 11 residues long. CDR1 DFQATT and CDR2 SNEGSKA come from the germline V gene (reference sequence). V dropped 3 bases and J dropped 4 bases, with 6 bases sitting between them. The CDR3 DNA follows: TGCAGTGCTAGCTCGGGCACTGAAGCTTTCTTT. Its protein product is CSASSGTEAFF.

This chain links TRBV7-6 with TRBJ2-5, with D tentatively TRBD1 (7 bases). With 3 bases removed from V and 5 bases from J, the gap between germline ends came to 22 bases. This CDR3 has 17 amino acids. Germline CDR1 reads SGHVS; CDR2 reads FNYEAQ. The CDR3 here is CASSFMDGQGGVETQYF. The CDR3 coding sequence is TGTGCCAGCAGCTTCATGGACGGGCAGGGGGGCGTGGAGACCCAGTACTTC. The full variable domain, completed using reference TRBV7-6 and TRBJ2-5, is GAGVSQSPRYKVTKRGQDVALRCDPISGHVSLYWYRQALGQGPEFLTYFNYEAQQDKSGLPNDRFSAERPEGSISTLTIQRTEQRDSAMYRCASSFMDGQGGVETQYFGPGTRLLVL.

The table lists this clone with a few counts. The gene calls are TRBV19 and TRBJ1-1; TRBD1 is a possible D gene (5 bases). There are 12 residues in the CDR3. V lost 9 bases and J lost 5, with 13 bases in between. Germline V gene lookup returns CDR1 LNHDA and CDR2 SQIVND (reference sequence). The CDR3 reads CASCGGLTEAFF. The CDR3 DNA sequence: TGTGCCAGCTGCGGGGGTTTGACTGAAGCTTTCTTT.

This rearrangement joins TRBV5-1 to TRBJ2-3; 14 nucleotides line up with TRBD2. With V trimmed by 6 bases and J by 4 bases, 7 bases remained unmatched. Per germline, CDR1 SGHRS and CDR2 YFSETQ. CDR3 length: 16 amino acids. The CDR3 protein is CASTTGLAGAADTQYF. CDR3 coding DNA: TGCGCCAGCACCACGGGACTAGCGGGAGCAGCAGATACGCAGTATTTT. Combining the CDR3 with reference TRBV5-1 and TRBJ2-3 gives the whole variable domain KAGVTQTPRYLIKTRGQQVTLSCSPISGHRSVSWYQQTPGQGLQFLFEYFSETQRNKGNFPGRFSGRQFSNSRSEMNVSTLELGDSALYLCASTTGLAGAADTQYFGPGTRLTVL.

V gene TRBV19 combines with J gene TRBJ2-1; D ambiguous. V lost 3 bases and J lost 2, with 5 bases in between. CDR3 length: 13 residues. CDR1 LNHDA and CDR2 SQIVND come from the germline V gene (reference sequence). The CDR3 DNA follows: TGTGCCAGTAGTATGAGGACCTACAATGAGCAGTTCTTC. Protein: CASSMRTYNEQFF.

This clone has only a few counts. The rearrangement joins TRBV5-1 to TRBJ1-2; 7 bases line up with TRBD1. Germline assignment: CDR1 SGHRS and CDR2 YFSETQ. The CDR3 extends over 13 amino acids. J lost 4 bases, V lost 5 bases, and 5 bases had no gene match. CDR3 residues: CASSSRQGYGYTF. CDR3 nucleotide sequence: TGCGCCAGCAGTTCTAGACAGGGCTATGGCTACACCTTC. The variable domain in full, completed from reference TRBV5-1 and TRBJ1-2, reads KAGVTQTPRYLIKTRGQQVTLSCSPISGHRSVSWYQQTPGQGLQFLFEYFSETQRNKGNFPGRFSGRQFSNSRSEMNVSTLELGDSALYLCASSSRQGYGYTFGSGTRLTVV.

The CDR3 sequence is CASTDGGARRGTEAFF. DNA of the CDR3: TGTGCCAGCACCGATGGGGGGGCTCGAAGAGGAACTGAAGCTTTCTTT. V is TRBV7-9 and J is TRBJ1-1; possibly TRBD1 for D (6 bases). Trimming stripped 7 bases from V and 5 bases from J, with 23 bases between. CDR1 is SEHNR, CDR2 FQNEAQ, per germline (reference sequence). The CDR3 totals 16 residues.

The V and J genes are TRBV5-1 and TRBJ2-1; D unclear. The germline CDR1 and CDR2 sequences are SGHRS and YFSETQ. CDR3 length equals 16 residues. V lost 4 bases, J lost 0 bases, and 14 bases lay in between. The CDR3: CASSLEVISSYNEQFF. CDR3 sequence (DNA): TGCGCCAGCAGCCTAGAGGTTATTAGCTCCTACAATGAGCAGTTCTTC.

The chain combines TRBV20-1 with TRBJ1-2; D perhaps matches TRBD1 (5 bases). Trimming stripped 7 bases from V and 14 bases from J, with 11 bases between. This CDR3 contains 8 residues. Germline V gene data show CDR1 as DFQATT and CDR2 as SNEGSKA (reference sequence). The CDR3 spells CSGGGTTF. The CDR3 DNA reads as TGCAGTGGGGGAGGGACGACCTTC.

The chain combines TRBV15 with TRBJ1-3, with 7 bases aligning to TRBD1. The germline gives CDR1 LNHNV, CDR2 YYDKDF (reference sequence). The CDR3 runs to 17 residues. V shed 0 bases and J 8 bases; nucleotides not matched to a gene: 13. CDR3 DNA: TGTGCCACCAGCAGAGAACGTTCAGGGGGAGTGGGGGACACCATATATTTT. It codes for CATSRERSGGVGDTIYF.

This rearrangement joins TRBV2 to TRBJ2-5; TRBD2 is a possible D gene (6 bases). Deletions cut 7 bases from V and 7 bases from J, with 16 bases between. The CDR3 loop spans 13 amino acids. Germline values: CDR1 SNHLY, CDR2 FYNNEI. Here the CDR3 DNA reads TGTGCCAGCACGAGGGTCGGGAGAGGGACCCAGTACTTC. This sequence encodes CASTRVGRGTQYF.

V usage is TRBV6-5 and J usage is TRBJ1-2; D remains unclear. The V end was cut by 4 bases, the J end by 4 bases, with 13 bases between. Germline V lookup: CDR1 MNHEY, CDR2 SVGAGI. This CDR3 spans 14 amino acids. The CDR3 here is CASSLGLAAYGYTF. CDR3 bases: TGTGCCAGCAGTTTGGGTTTAGCCGCCTATGGCTACACCTTC.

V usage is TRBV10-1 and J usage is TRBJ2-1; 8 bases are a match to TRBD1. The V and J ends lost 5 bases and 6 bases, in that order; junction bases with no gene match: 3. This CDR3 region has 13 residues. CDR1 WNHNN and CDR2 SYGVQD come from the germline V gene (reference sequence). The CDR3 sequence is CASSWTGSNEQFF. The CDR3 bases are TGCGCCAGCAGTTGGACAGGGAGCAATGAGCAGTTCTTC.

The CDR3 sequence is CASSDPGQGNTEAFF. In DNA, the CDR3 is TGTGCCAGCAGTGATCCGGGACAGGGAAACACTGAAGCTTTCTTT. The chain carries TRBV25-1 and TRBJ1-1; 9 nucleotides agree with TRBD1. CDR1 and CDR2 from the germline V gene are MGHDK and SYGVNS. The CDR3 is 15 amino acids. V was clipped by 3 bases and J by 2 bases; unmatched bases: 4.

The rearrangement links TRBV11-2 to TRBJ2-1; D possibly corresponds to TRBD1 (6 bases). Germline CDR1 SGHAT, CDR2 FQNNGV. The CDR3 loop spans 13 amino acids. Trimming pared 7 bases from V and 9 bases from J, leaving 16 bases between. Here the CDR3 DNA reads TGTGCCAGCAACAGTCAGGGGAAGGGTGAGCAGTTCTTC. Amino acids: CASNSQGKGEQFF.